The 21 T cell receptor beta chains listed next were all sequenced from one sample in a study of blood T cell repertoires in COVID-19. The repertoire was sequenced with immunoSEQ multiplex PCR; TCRdb's copy has only in-frame clones and lacks some. The table shows just over 80,000 clones, with 65% to 90% occurring only once. The sample comprised peripheral blood. All receptors derive from a man older than 75 with acute or convalescent COVID-19.

The CDR3 region is CASSLQGSSGYTF. CDR3 sequence (DNA): TGTGCCAGCAGTTTGCAGGGAAGTTCCGGCTACACCTTC. This sequence joins TRBV27 and TRBJ1-2, with D possibly TRBD1 on 5 matching bases. The CDR3 covers 13 residues. Germline V lookup: CDR1 MNHEY, CDR2 SMNVEV (reference sequence). Trimming removed 3 bases at V and 8 bases at J, with 13 bases between.

The chain has TRBV30 and TRBJ1-1; D gene uncertain. Deletions cut 5 bases from V and 5 bases from J, with 12 bases between. Germline V gene sequence: CDR1 GTSNPN, CDR2 SVGIG (reference sequence). CDR3 length: 12 residues. The CDR3 DNA reads TGTGCCTGGTCTTCTTCGGGGACTGAAGCTTTCTTT. Translating gives CAWSSSGTEAFF.

There are a few counts of this clone. This chain uses TRBV5-6 with TRBJ2-7; TRBD1 aligns across 7 bases. Per the germline V gene, CDR1 is SGHDT and CDR2 is YYEEEE. V was pared by 2 bases and J by 0 bases, with 11 bases of the junction left unmatched. The CDR3 is 17 residues long. The CDR3 coding sequence is TGTGCCAGCAGCTTTCTACCCGGGACAGACAGCTCCTACGAGCAGTACTTC. Its translation: CASSFLPGTDSSYEQYF.

The chain employs TRBV4-1 and TRBJ2-2; 7 nucleotides align to TRBD1. Trimming cost V 0 bases and J 0 bases; bases outside gene matches: 4. Germline assignment: CDR1 MGHRA and CDR2 YSYEKL. There are 17 residues in the CDR3. CDR3 residues: CASSQEGQGANTGELFF. The CDR3 DNA sequence: TGCGCCAGCAGCCAAGAGGGGCAGGGGGCGAACACCGGGGAGCTGTTTTTT.

The chain joins TRBV5-1 to TRBJ1-1, with 9 bases aligning to TRBD1. V was pared by 3 bases and J by 6 bases, with 3 bases of the junction left unmatched. CDR1 is SGHRS, CDR2 YFSETQ, per germline. CDR3 size: 13 residues. The CDR3 reads CASSSQGAAEAFF. CDR3 nucleotides: TGCGCCAGCAGCTCACAGGGGGCCGCTGAAGCTTTCTTT.

The chain combines TRBV5-1 with TRBJ2-1, with 8 bases aligning to TRBD1. Germline V lookup: CDR1 SGHRS, CDR2 YFSETQ. This CDR3 comprises 13 residues. The J segment lost 12 bases and the V segment lost 0 bases, leaving 5 bases of the junction unmatched. CDR3: CASSLADRGRQFF. The CDR3 DNA reads TGCGCCAGCAGCTTGGCAGACAGGGGTCGGCAGTTCTTC.

The chain has TRBV28 and TRBJ2-7, with a weak D call TRBD1 (5 bases). CDR1 and CDR2 from the germline V gene are MDHEN and SYDVKM. The ends were cut back, 6 bases at V and 3 bases at J, with 15 bases in the middle. The CDR3 sequence is 14 residues long. Written as DNA, the CDR3 is TGTGCCAGCAGCTCCGTGGACACTGGCTACGAGCAGTACTTC. It encodes CASSSVDTGYEQYF.

The gene calls are TRBV2 and TRBJ2-7, with D possibly TRBD1 on 7 matching bases. CDR1 is SNHLY, CDR2 FYNNEI, per germline. The CDR3 extends over 16 amino acids. Trimming pared 6 bases from V and 1 base from J, leaving 19 bases between. Here the CDR3 reads CASRRVGQGGSYEQYF. The CDR3 DNA reads as TGTGCCAGCAGAAGGGTAGGGCAGGGGGGATCCTACGAGCAGTACTTC.

The V and J genes are TRBV5-1 and TRBJ1-2; TRBD1 aligns across 7 bases. V lost 4 bases to trimming and J lost 8 bases; unmatched junction nucleotides: 8. This CDR3 is 13 amino acids long. Germline V lookup: CDR1 SGHRS, CDR2 YFSETQ. This CDR3 reads CASSGDSQLGYTF. CDR3 nucleotides: TGCGCCAGCAGCGGGGACAGTCAGCTCGGCTACACCTTC.

The rearrangement joins TRBV4-1 to TRBJ1-2; perhaps TRBD1 as D (5 bases). The germline CDR1 and CDR2 sequences are MGHRA and YSYEKL. The CDR3 contains 15 residues. Trimming left V 0 bases short and J 5 bases short, with 13 bases between. The CDR3 here is CASSQDPGGVYGYTF. The CDR3 DNA sequence: TGCGCCAGCAGCCAAGACCCCGGGGGGGTGTATGGCTACACCTTC.

V gene TRBV5-1 combines with J gene TRBJ2-5; 7 bases line up with TRBD2. Unmatched junction bases numbered 7, after V lost 0 bases and J lost 5 bases. Germline assignment: CDR1 SGHRS and CDR2 YFSETQ. The CDR3 is 15 amino acids. The CDR3 sequence: CASSLGPGEGETQYF. DNA for the CDR3: TGCGCCAGCAGCTTGGGGCCCGGGGAGGGTGAGACCCAGTACTTC.

The V and J genes are TRBV24-1 and TRBJ2-1, with 11 bases identical to TRBD2. Germline assignment: CDR1 KGHDR and CDR2 SFDVKD. CDR3 length equals 16 residues. V lost 4 bases and J lost 6; bases outside the gene matches: 7. The DNA for the CDR3 is TGTGCCACCAGTGAAACGGCCGGGACTAGCGGCAATGAGCAGTTCTTC. Translation: CATSETAGTSGNEQFF.

The genes are TRBV5-1 and TRBJ2-7; no clear D. Trimming cost V 3 bases and J 0 bases, with 10 bases left between them. CDR1 SGHRS and CDR2 YFSETQ come from the germline V gene. The CDR3 consists of 14 residues. For the CDR3, the DNA is TGCGCCAGCAGCTATCGATCGAGCTCCTACGAGCAGTACTTC. Translated: CASSYRSSSYEQYF. Drawing the rest from reference TRBV5-1 and TRBJ2-7, the complete variable domain is KAGVTQTPRYLIKTRGQQVTLSCSPISGHRSVSWYQQTPGQGLQFLFEYFSETQRNKGNFPGRFSGRQFSNSRSEMNVSTLELGDSALYLCASSYRSSSYEQYFGPGTRLTVT.

This chain joins TRBV18 and TRBJ1-4; tentatively, D is TRBD1 (6 bases). Germline assignment: CDR1 KGHSH and CDR2 LQKENI. V was pared by 0 bases and J by 5 bases, with 13 bases between. This CDR3 region has 16 residues. In DNA, the CDR3 is TGTGCCAGCTCACCACCTGGGGGCAGGGTGAATGAAAAACTGTTTTTT. The encoded protein is CASSPPGGRVNEKLFF.

The CDR3 sequence is CASSLQAGSEQFF. The DNA of the CDR3 is TGCGCCAGCAGCCTCCAGGCGGGCTCTGAGCAGTTCTTC. V gene TRBV5-1 combines with J gene TRBJ2-1; a possible D gene is TRBD2 (5 bases). The CDR3 spans 13 residues. Germline-derived CDR1 and CDR2 are SGHRS and YFSETQ. Trimming stripped 4 bases from V and 9 bases from J, with 14 bases between.

V gene TRBV4-3 combines with J gene TRBJ2-5; 10 bases line up with TRBD1. V lost 3 bases to trimming and J lost 1 base; unmatched junction nucleotides: 14. Germline-derived CDR1 and CDR2 are LGHNA and YSLEER. The CDR3 totals 19 residues. In DNA, the CDR3 is TGCGCCAGCAGCCAGACAACCACCCGGACAGGGGGGTCCCAAGAGACCCAGTACTTC. The encoded protein is CASSQTTTRTGGSQETQYF.

The chain has TRBV6-5 and TRBJ1-2; a possible D gene is TRBD1 (5 bases). The CDR3 is 15 residues long. Germline CDR1 MNHEY, CDR2 SVGAGI. Trimming removed 5 bases from V and 2 bases from J, with 15 bases in between. The CDR3 bases are TGTGCCAGCAGTCTCTTCGGGGGTCTCAACTATGGCTACACCTTC. Translation gives CASSLFGGLNYGYTF.

This clone has only a few counts. This chain uses TRBV6-1 with TRBJ1-6, with 9 bases identical to TRBD1. CDR1 and CDR2 (germline): MNHNS, SASEGT. CDR3 length: 16 residues. With V trimmed by 3 bases and J by 10 bases, 10 bases remained unmatched. In DNA form, the CDR3 reads TGTGCCAGCAGTGAGAAACCGGGACAGGGTGGATCACCCCTCCACTTT. Its protein is CASSEKPGQGGSPLHF.

This chain connects TRBV28 to TRBJ1-3; 10 bases map to TRBD1. With V trimmed by 3 bases and J by 3 bases, 5 bases remained unmatched. CDR1 and CDR2 (germline): MDHEN, SYDVKM. The CDR3 has 16 residues. CDR3: CASSFIGTGDGNTIYF. In nucleotides, the CDR3 is TGTGCCAGCAGTTTCATCGGGACAGGGGATGGAAACACCATATATTTT.

The V call is TRBV6-5, the J call TRBJ1-2, with 7 nucleotides matching TRBD1. CDR1 MNHEY and CDR2 SVGAGI come from the germline V gene. With V trimmed by 6 bases and J by 8 bases, 12 bases remained unmatched. The CDR3 length is 14 residues. DNA of the CDR3: TGTGCCAGCAGGGACGGGACAGTCTCTTTGGGCTACACCTTC. This codes for CASRDGTVSLGYTF.

The chain combines TRBV7-6 with TRBJ2-1, with D tentatively TRBD2 (6 bases). Between the trimmed V and J ends, which lost 2 bases and 9 bases, there was a span of 20 bases. The germline V gene has CDR1 SGHVS and CDR2 FNYEAQ. CDR3 length: 16 amino acids. Here the CDR3 DNA reads TGTGCCAGCAGCTTACTTAGCGGCGGGATGGGGGGTGAGCAGTTCTTC. As protein: CASSLLSGGMGGEQFF.